This T cell receptor (beta chain) was identified in a study of regulatory T cells in long-lasting Graves disease. Many counts were recorded for this clonotype. As yet, its antigen is unknown. This CDR3 is 11 amino acids long. Germline V lookup: CDR1 MDHEN, CDR2 SYDVKM. Trimming took off 8 bases at V and 5 bases at J, with 9 bases between the two ends. Arm-PCR of CDR3 regions with iRepertoire HTBI primers generated TCR beta libraries. TCRdb reprocessed the multiplex PCR reads via MiXCR and lists one record per CDR3 protein. The sample lists 450,000 or so distinct CDR3 sequences, around a fifth occurring once. General study findings and limits: Investigators studied peripheral blood only, not thyroid tissue. Persistent cases favored TRBV28, TRBJ1-2 and TRBJ2-5.

Time point meaning: persistent/refractory GD, antithyroid drugs over 5 years with positive TRAb. With RNA extracted from PBMCs as input, the TCR library was made. The patients were enrolled through endocrinology in Xi'an, China. The starting material was peripheral blood mononuclear cells (PBMCs), obtained when the disease was refractory, from a patient treated with antithyroid drugs. This receptor was obtained from a female donor with Graves disease. The rearrangement uses TRBV28 and TRBJ1-2; D is ambiguous. The CDR3 sequence is CASRLQYGYTF. Written as DNA, the CDR3 is TGTGCCAGCCGCCTCCAATATGGCTACACCTTC.